The clone carrying this T cell receptor beta chain was found a few times. This sample is part of a study of blood T cell repertoires in COVID-19. Study details: PBMCs, B-cell-depleted T cells, or T cells provided the cDNA or gDNA that made up the material.

Assay used: immunoSEQ multiplex PCR; TCRdb lists only in-frame clones, some missing. The sample has roughly 170,000 clones; approximately 82% are singletons. With V trimmed by 6 bases and J by 7 bases, 10 bases remained unmatched. Germline V gene lookup returns CDR1 MDHEN and CDR2 SYDVKM. The CDR3 has 15 residues. Participants' reported clinical history set cohort assignment. Sample: PBMCs or T cells enriched from blood (not recorded which). The V gene is TRBV28, the J gene TRBJ1-5; 9 positions match TRBD1. This receptor was obtained from a woman aged 45-65 years who had recovered from COVID-19. In DNA, the CDR3 is TGTGCCAGCAGCACAGTCCCGGGACAGGGACAGCCCCAGCATTTT. This gives the protein CASSTVPGQGQPQHF.